This T cell receptor (beta chain) was captured by sequencing in a study of vaccination and CD4 T cells after COVID-19. Looking at the study overall: Subjects got two shots of BNT162b2 or mRNA-1273 vaccine. The study collected post-vaccine samples a median 72 days after dose two, with a range of 14 to 241.

Time point of the sample: late sampling 161 to 241 days after vaccination in a few convalescent patients. Described treatment: approximately 9-day PBMC culture with coronavirus spike peptide pools or control peptides (ViraFEST assay). ViraFEST sequenced TCRs after peptide-pool expansion of antigen-specific T cells. Oncomine TCR Beta short-read sequencing was applied to DNA from cultured CD4+ T cells. A single record per CDR3 protein comes from TCRdb applying MiXCR to the PCR reads. The table records about 18,000 distinct CDR3 sequences, over 40% of them present only once. J lost 4 bases, V lost 0 bases, and 5 bases had no gene match. This CDR3 region has 15 residues. Germline values: CDR1 SQVTM, CDR2 ANQGSEA. Study-wide findings and caveats: Convalescent patients had a median roughly 84% of post-vaccine SARS-CoV-2-reactive clones that were detected only after vaccination, not before it.

On this clonotype: What it binds is unknown.

The rearrangement joins TRBV29-1 to TRBJ1-1; 10 positions agree with TRBD1. This specimen was CD4+ T cells from blood, cultured in vitro, taken about 7 months after SARS-CoV-2 vaccination. The source is a human donor who had recovered from COVID-19. CDR3 nucleotides: TGCAGCGTTGAAGATCCGGGACAGGGGCGCACTGAAGCTTTCTTT. Protein: CSVEDPGQGRTEAFF. Filled out from reference TRBV29-1 and TRBJ1-1, the complete variable domain reads SAVISQKPSRDICQRGTSLTIQCQVDSQVTMMFWYRQQPGQSLTLIATANQGSEATYESGFVIDKFPISRPNLTFSTLTVSNMSPEDSSIYLCSVEDPGQGRTEAFFGQGTRLTVV.